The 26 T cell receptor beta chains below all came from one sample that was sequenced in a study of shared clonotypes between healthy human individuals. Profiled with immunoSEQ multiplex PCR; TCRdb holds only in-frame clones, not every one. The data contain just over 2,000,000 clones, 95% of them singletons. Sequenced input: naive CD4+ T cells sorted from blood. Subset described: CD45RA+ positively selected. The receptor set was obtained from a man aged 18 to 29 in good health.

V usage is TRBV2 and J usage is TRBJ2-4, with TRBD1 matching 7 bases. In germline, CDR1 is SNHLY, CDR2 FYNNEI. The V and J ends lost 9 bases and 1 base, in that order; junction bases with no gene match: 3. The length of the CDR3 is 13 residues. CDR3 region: CARGGPAKNIQYF. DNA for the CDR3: TGTGCCAGAGGGGGCCCGGCCAAAAACATTCAGTACTTC. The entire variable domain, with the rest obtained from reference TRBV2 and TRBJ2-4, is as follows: EPEVTQTPSHQVTQMGQEVILRCVPISNHLYFYWYRQILGQKVEFLVSFYNNEISEKSEIFDDQFSVERPDGSNFTLKIRSTKLEDSAMYFCARGGPAKNIQYFGAGTRLSVL.

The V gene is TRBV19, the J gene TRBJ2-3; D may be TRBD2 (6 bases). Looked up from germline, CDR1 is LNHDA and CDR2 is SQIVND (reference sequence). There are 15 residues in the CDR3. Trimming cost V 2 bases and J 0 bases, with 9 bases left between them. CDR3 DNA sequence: TGTGCCAGTAGTATATGGCGGGGTAGCACAGATACGCAGTATTTT. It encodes CASSIWRGSTDTQYF.

This chain's CDR3 is CASSQSGYQETQYF. CDR3 bases: TGTGCCAGCAGCCAGAGCGGGTACCAAGAGACCCAGTACTTC. This chain joins TRBV4-2 and TRBJ2-5; D possibly corresponds to TRBD2 (6 bases). The CDR3 covers 14 residues. Per germline, CDR1 LGHNA and CDR2 YNFKEQ. V was cut by 3 bases and J by 0 bases, with 8 bases left in between.

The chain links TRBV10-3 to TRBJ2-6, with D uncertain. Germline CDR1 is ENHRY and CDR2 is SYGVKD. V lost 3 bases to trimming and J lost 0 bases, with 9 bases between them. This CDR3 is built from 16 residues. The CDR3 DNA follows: TGTGCCATCAGTGACGATAGTAGCTCTGGGGCCAACGTCCTGACTTTC. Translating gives CAISDDSSSGANVLTF.

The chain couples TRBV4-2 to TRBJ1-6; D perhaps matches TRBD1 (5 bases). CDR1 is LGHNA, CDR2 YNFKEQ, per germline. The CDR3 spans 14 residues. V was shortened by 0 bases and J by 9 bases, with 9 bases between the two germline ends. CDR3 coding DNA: TGTGCCAGCAGCCAAGAACGGGGGGGTTCACCCCTCCACTTT. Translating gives CASSQERGGSPLHF.

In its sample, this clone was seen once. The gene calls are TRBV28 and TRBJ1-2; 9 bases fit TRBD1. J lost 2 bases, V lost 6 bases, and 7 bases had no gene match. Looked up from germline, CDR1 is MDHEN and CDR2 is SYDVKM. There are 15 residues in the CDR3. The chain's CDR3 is CASRPGTGWNYGYTF. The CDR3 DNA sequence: TGTGCCAGCAGGCCCGGGACAGGGTGGAACTATGGCTACACCTTC.

CDR3 DNA: TGTGCCTGGAGTGCCCTCCGAGGCCGGGTCACTGAAGCTTTCTTT. Amino acids: CAWSALRGRVTEAFF. The chain joins TRBV30 to TRBJ1-1, with no clear D. Germline CDR1 and CDR2: GTSNPN and SVGIG (reference sequence). The ends were cut back, 1 base at V and 4 bases at J, with 16 bases in the middle. The CDR3 is made up of 15 amino acids.

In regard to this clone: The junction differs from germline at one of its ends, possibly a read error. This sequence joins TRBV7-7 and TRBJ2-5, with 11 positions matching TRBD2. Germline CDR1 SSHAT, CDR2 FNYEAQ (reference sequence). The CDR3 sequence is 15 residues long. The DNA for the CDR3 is TGTGCTAGCAGCTTAGAGGCTAGCGGGAGGGAGACCCAGTACTTC. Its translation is CASSLEASGRETQYF.

The DNA of the CDR3 is TGTGCCAGCGGTAGCGGGGGCGGACTATACAATGAGCAGTTCTTC. Encoded protein: CASGSGGGLYNEQFF. The gene calls are TRBV6-5 and TRBJ2-1; TRBD2 matches 9 bases. V gave up 8 bases and J gave up 4 bases; unmatched junction bases: 9. CDR3 size: 15 residues. Germline lookup yields CDR1 MNHEY and CDR2 SVGAGI.

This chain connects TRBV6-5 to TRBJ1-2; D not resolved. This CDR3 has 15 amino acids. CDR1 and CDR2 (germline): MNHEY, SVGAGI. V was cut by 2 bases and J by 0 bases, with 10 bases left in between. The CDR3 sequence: CASSYRQESNYGYTF. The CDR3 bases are TGTGCCAGCAGTTACCGCCAGGAATCTAACTATGGCTACACCTTC.

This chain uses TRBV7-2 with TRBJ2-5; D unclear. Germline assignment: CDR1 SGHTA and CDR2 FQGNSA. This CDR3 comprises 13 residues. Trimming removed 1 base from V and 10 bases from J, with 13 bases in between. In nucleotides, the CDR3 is TGTGCCAGCAGCTTAGACGCGGAGCTAAGCCAGTACTTC. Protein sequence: CASSLDAELSQYF.

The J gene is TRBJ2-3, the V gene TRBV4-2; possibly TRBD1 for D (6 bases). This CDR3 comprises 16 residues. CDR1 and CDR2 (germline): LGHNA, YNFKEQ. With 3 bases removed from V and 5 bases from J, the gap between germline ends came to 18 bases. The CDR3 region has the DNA TGTGCCAGCAGCCACCCCGGGGACACCCGAAGAGATACGCAGTATTTT. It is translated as CASSHPGDTRRDTQYF.

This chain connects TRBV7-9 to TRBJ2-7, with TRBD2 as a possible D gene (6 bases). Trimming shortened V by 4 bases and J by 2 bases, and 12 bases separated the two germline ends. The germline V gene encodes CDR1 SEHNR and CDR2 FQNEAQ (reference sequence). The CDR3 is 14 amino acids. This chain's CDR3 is CASSSGLSTYEQYF. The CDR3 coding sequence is TGTGCCAGCAGCTCGGGACTCTCTACCTACGAGCAGTACTTC.

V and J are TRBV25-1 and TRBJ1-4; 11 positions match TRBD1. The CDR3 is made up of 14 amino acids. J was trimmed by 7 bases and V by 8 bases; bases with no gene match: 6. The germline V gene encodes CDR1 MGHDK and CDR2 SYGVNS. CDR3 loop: CASSRTGGSEKLFF. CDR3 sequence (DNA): TGTGCCAGCTCAAGGACAGGGGGCTCTGAAAAACTGTTTTTT.

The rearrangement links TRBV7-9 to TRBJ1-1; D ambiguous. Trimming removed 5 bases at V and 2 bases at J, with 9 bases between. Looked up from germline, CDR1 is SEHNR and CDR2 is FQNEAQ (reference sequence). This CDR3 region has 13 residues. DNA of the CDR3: TGTGCCAGCAGCGCCATCGGTAACACTGAAGCTTTCTTT. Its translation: CASSAIGNTEAFF. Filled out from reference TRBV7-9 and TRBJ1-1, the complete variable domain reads DTGVSQNPRHKITKRGQNVTFRCDPISEHNRLYWYRQTLGQGPEFLTYFQNEAQLEKSRLLSDRFSAERPKGSFSTLEIQRTEQGDSAMYLCASSAIGNTEAFFGQGTRLTVV.

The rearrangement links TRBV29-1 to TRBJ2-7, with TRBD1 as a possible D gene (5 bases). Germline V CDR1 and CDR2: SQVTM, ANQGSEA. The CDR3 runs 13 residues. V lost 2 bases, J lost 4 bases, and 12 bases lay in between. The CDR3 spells CSVELPQDYEQYF. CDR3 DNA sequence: TGCAGCGTTGAACTCCCACAGGATTACGAGCAGTACTTC.

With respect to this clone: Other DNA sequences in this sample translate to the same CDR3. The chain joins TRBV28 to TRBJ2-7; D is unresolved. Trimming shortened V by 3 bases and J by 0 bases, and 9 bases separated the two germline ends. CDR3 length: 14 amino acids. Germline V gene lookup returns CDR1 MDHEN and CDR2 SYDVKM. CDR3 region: CASSLVGGSYEQYF. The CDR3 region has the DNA TGTGCCAGCAGTTTGGTTGGCGGCTCCTACGAGCAGTACTTC.

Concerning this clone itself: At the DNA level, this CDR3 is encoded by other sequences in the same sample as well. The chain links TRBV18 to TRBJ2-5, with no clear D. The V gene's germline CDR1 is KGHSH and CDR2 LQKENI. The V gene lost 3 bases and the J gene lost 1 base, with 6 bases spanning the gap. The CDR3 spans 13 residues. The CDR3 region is CASSPRLQETQYF. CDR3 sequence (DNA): TGTGCCAGCTCACCGCGCCTCCAAGAGACCCAGTACTTC.

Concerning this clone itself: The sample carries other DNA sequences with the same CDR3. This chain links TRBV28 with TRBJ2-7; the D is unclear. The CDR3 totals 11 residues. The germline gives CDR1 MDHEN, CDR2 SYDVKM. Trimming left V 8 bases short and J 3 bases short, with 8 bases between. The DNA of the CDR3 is TGTGCCAGCTCATCCATCTACGAGCAGTACTTC. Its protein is CASSSIYEQYF.

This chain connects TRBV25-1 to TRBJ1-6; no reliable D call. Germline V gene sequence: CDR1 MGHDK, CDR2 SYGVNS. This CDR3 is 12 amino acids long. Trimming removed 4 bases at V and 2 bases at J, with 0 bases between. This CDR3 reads CASSAYNSPLHF. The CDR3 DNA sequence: TGTGCCAGCAGTGCCTATAATTCACCCCTCCACTTT.

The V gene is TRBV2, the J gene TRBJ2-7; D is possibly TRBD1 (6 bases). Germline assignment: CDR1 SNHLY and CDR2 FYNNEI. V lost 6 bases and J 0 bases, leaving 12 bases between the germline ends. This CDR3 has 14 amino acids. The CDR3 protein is CASRGQGPSYEQYF. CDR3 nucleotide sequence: TGTGCCAGCAGGGGGCAGGGGCCCTCCTACGAGCAGTACTTC.

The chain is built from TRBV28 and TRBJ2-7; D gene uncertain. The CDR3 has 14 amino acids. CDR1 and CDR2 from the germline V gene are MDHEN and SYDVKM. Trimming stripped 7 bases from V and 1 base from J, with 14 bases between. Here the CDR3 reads CASKGWADSYEQYF. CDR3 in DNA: TGTGCCAGCAAGGGATGGGCAGATTCCTACGAGCAGTACTTC.

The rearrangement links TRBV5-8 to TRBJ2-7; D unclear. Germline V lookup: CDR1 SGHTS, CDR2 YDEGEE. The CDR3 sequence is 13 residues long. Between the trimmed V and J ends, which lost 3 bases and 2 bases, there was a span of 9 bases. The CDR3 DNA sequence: TGTGCCAGCAGCTCCCGACAAGCCTACGAGCAGTACTTC. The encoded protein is CASSSRQAYEQYF.

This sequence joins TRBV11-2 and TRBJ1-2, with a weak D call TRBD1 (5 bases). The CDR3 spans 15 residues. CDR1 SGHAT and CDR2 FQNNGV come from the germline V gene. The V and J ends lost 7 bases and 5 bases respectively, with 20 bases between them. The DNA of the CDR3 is TGTGCCAGCACCCGGGTCCAGGGCCCCCCGTATGGCTACACCTTC. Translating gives CASTRVQGPPYGYTF.

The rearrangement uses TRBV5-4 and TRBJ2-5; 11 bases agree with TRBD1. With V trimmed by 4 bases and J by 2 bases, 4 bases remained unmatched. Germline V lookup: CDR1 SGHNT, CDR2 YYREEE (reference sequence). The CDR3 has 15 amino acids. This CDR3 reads CASSRTGGNQETQYF. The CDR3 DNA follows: TGTGCCAGCAGCCGGACAGGGGGCAATCAAGAGACCCAGTACTTC.

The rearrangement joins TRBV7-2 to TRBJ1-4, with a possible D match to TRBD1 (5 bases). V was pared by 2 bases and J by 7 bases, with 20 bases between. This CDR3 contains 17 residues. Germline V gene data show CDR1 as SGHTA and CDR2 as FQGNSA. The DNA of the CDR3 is TGTGCCAGCAGCTTAACCGCATCAGGGAATGGGGGTGAAAAACTGTTTTTT. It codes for CASSLTASGNGGEKLFF.